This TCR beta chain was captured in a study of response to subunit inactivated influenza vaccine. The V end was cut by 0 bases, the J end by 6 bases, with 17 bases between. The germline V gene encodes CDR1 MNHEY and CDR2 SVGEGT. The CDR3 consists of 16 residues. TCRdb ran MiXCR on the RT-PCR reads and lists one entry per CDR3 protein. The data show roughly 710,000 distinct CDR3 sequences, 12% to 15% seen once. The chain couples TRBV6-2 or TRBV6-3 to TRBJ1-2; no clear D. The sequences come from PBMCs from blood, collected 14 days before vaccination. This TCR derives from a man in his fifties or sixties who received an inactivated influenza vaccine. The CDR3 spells CASSYSETVRKDGYTF. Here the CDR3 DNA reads TGTGCCAGCAGTTACTCGGAGACGGTACGGAAGGATGGCTACACCTTC.